The TCR beta chain under discussion was sequenced for a study of blood T cell repertoires in COVID-19. The count of this clone is one. Germline V gives CDR1 ENHRY, CDR2 SYGVKD. V lost 4 bases and J lost 3; bases outside the gene matches: 2. This CDR3 is 14 amino acids long. The repertoire was sequenced with immunoSEQ multiplex PCR; TCRdb's copy has only in-frame clones and lacks some. The sample gives 130,000 to 150,000 clones, about 83% of which show up once; over 8.5% is in the top ten. Sequenced sample: peripheral blood. The TCR sequence derives from a woman aged 45-60 years with active or convalescent COVID-19. This sequence joins TRBV10-3 and TRBJ2-1; 8 nucleotides agree with TRBD1. The CDR3 sequence is CAISGQGIYNEQFF. The CDR3 nucleotides are TGTGCCATCAGTGGACAGGGGATCTACAATGAGCAGTTCTTC.